This T cell receptor beta chain was found in a study of blood T cell repertoires in COVID-19. Turning to the study itself: Both acute and convalescent COVID-19 samples were obtained from the United States, Italy and Spain. T cells, B-cell-depleted T cells, or PBMCs provided the cDNA or gDNA that served as material.

Original processing notes: Quantification of nucleated cells was approximated via reference gene primer amplification. The repertoire was sequenced with immunoSEQ multiplex PCR; TCRdb's copy has only in-frame clones and lacks some. The D gene and trimming were derived from the DNA, and the V and J assignments and clone size from that table. The table includes about 120,000 clones, approximately 87% detected once. CDR1 is LNHNV, CDR2 YYDKDF, per germline (reference sequence). The V gene lost 1 base and the J gene lost 4 bases, with 19 bases spanning the gap. The CDR3 contains 18 residues. This sequence originates from a woman between 50 and 59 years old with acute or convalescent COVID-19. The chain employs TRBV15 and TRBJ2-2; tentatively, D is TRBD1 (6 bases). Sequenced input: peripheral blood. CDR3 loop: CATSRGGRVTTGTGELFF. The DNA of the CDR3 is TGTGCCACCAGCAGAGGGGGGCGAGTTACTACAGGCACCGGGGAGCTGTTTTTT.